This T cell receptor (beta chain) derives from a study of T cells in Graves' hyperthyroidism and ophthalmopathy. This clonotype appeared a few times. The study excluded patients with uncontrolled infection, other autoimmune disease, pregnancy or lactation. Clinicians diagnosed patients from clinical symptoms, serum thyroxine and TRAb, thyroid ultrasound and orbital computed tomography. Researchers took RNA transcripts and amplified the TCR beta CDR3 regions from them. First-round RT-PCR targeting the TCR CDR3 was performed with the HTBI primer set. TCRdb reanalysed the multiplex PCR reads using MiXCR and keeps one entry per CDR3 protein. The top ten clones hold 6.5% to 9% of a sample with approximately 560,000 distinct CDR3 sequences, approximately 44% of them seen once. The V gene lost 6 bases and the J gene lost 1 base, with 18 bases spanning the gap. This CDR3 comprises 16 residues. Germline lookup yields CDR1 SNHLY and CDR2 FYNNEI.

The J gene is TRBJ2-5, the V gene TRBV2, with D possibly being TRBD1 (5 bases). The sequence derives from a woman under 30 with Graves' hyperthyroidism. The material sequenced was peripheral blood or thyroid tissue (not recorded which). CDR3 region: CASSLGARPSQETQYF. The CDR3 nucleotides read TGTGCCAGCAGCTTAGGGGCGAGACCCTCCCAAGAGACCCAGTACTTC.